The 32 T cell receptor beta chains reported below all come from one sample, sequenced in a study of neurological immune-mediated disorders. TCRdb called the 5' RACE reads again in MiXCR, with one record for every CDR3 protein. The data hold tens of thousands of distinct CDR3 sequences, with more than 9% observed a single time. Sample: PBMCs. These TCRs come from a woman aged 60-70 years with HTLV-1-associated myelopathy (HAM/TSP).

V and J are TRBV20-1 and TRBJ2-5, with 8 bases that match TRBD2. V was pared by 5 bases and J by 5 bases, with 10 bases of the junction left unmatched. This CDR3 contains 14 residues. Germline-derived CDR1 and CDR2 are DFQATT and SNEGSKA (reference sequence). CDR3 DNA: TGCAGTGCTGGCCTCGGGGGGGCCGGGGAGACCCAGTACTTC. This sequence encodes CSAGLGGAGETQYF.

The table lists this clonotype with many counts. The chain carries TRBV5-1 and TRBJ1-6; 7 bases agree with TRBD1. The CDR3 consists of 15 residues. Germline V gene sequence: CDR1 SGHRS, CDR2 YFSETQ. After removal of 5 bases from V and 7 bases from J, the junction contained 9 bases not matched to a gene. The chain's CDR3 is CASSPGQAPNSPLHF. CDR3 bases: TGCGCCAGCAGTCCTGGACAGGCGCCGAATTCACCCCTCCACTTT.

This clonotype was counted at least ten times. The V call is TRBV10-3, the J call TRBJ2-1, with 10 bases lining up with TRBD1. CDR3 size: 14 residues. V lost 8 bases to trimming and J lost 4 bases; unmatched junction nucleotides: 5. CDR1 ENHRY and CDR2 SYGVKD come from the germline V gene. This CDR3 reads CAIGGQGQYNEQFF. Here the CDR3 DNA reads TGTGCCATCGGGGGACAGGGGCAGTACAATGAGCAGTTCTTC.

This clonotype was seen at least ten times. The CDR3 loop is CASSQVITGVPGEQYF. In DNA, the CDR3 is TGCGCCAGCAGCCAAGTTATAACGGGGGTCCCGGGGGAGCAGTACTTC. The chain uses TRBV4-1 and TRBJ2-7; D possibly corresponds to TRBD2 (6 bases). V was pared by 1 base and J by 7 bases, with 20 bases between. Germline V gene data show CDR1 as MGHRA and CDR2 as YSYEKL. This CDR3 has 16 amino acids.

In the case of this clonotype: A much larger clone is a single base away; this may be a read error. V is TRBV7-6 and J is TRBJ1-2, with 8 bases aligning to TRBD1. The CDR3 extends over 14 amino acids. With 5 bases clipped from V and 2 bases from J, the junction kept 4 bases outside the gene matches. Germline values: CDR1 SGHVS, CDR2 FNYEAQ. CDR3 region: CASSKRQGNYGYTF. CDR3 nucleotide sequence: TGTGCCAGCAGCAAGAGACAGGGGAACTATGGCTACACCTTC.

This clonotype was seen repeatedly, ten times or more. V and J are TRBV5-1 and TRBJ1-1; 7 bases align to TRBD1. V gave up 4 bases and J gave up 9 bases; unmatched junction bases: 9. CDR3 length: 13 residues. The germline V gene encodes CDR1 SGHRS and CDR2 YFSETQ. CDR3 nucleotides: TGCGCCAGCAGCCCACTTCCACAGGGGAAAGCTTTCTTT. It yields the protein CASSPLPQGKAFF.

This clonotype was picked up many times. The chain has TRBV19 and TRBJ2-7; 9 bases are shared with TRBD1. Germline V gene sequence: CDR1 LNHDA, CDR2 SQIVND (reference sequence). Trimming at V came to 6 bases and at J to 1 base, leaving 4 bases not matched to a gene. The CDR3 totals 14 residues. The CDR3 DNA is TGTGCCAGTAGCTTTGGGACAGGGTCCTACGAGCAGTACTTC. Amino acids: CASSFGTGSYEQYF.

Many counts were recorded for this clonotype. V usage is TRBV5-1 and J usage is TRBJ1-3; D is unresolved. The CDR3 length is 15 residues. Trimming pared 0 bases from V and 3 bases from J, leaving 10 bases between. Germline V gene lookup returns CDR1 SGHRS and CDR2 YFSETQ. DNA for the CDR3: TGCGCCAGCAGCTTGGATTCTGGGGTTGGAAACACCATATATTTT. Translation: CASSLDSGVGNTIYF. Full variable domain (remainder filled in from reference TRBV5-1 and TRBJ1-3): KAGVTQTPRYLIKTRGQQVTLSCSPISGHRSVSWYQQTPGQGLQFLFEYFSETQRNKGNFPGRFSGRQFSNSRSEMNVSTLELGDSALYLCASSLDSGVGNTIYFGEGSWLTVV.

This clonotype was observed many times. V usage is TRBV4-2 and J usage is TRBJ1-1, with TRBD1 matching 11 bases. Germline V gene lookup returns CDR1 LGHNA and CDR2 YNFKEQ. J was trimmed by 4 bases and V by 2 bases; bases with no gene match: 6. The CDR3 has 16 residues. The CDR3 protein is CASSQYSGTGGTEAFF. The CDR3 DNA reads TGTGCCAGCAGCCAATATTCCGGGACAGGGGGCACTGAAGCTTTCTTT.

This clonotype was observed many times. V and J are TRBV7-6 and TRBJ2-4; 9 nucleotides agree with TRBD2. V trimming: 4 bases; J trimming: 9 bases; junction bases outside the gene matches: 13. The V gene's germline CDR1 is SGHVS and CDR2 FNYEAQ. This CDR3 comprises 16 residues. CDR3 protein: CASSSPVSGGRAIQYF. In nucleotides, the CDR3 is TGTGCCAGCAGCTCCCCCGTGAGCGGGGGGAGGGCCATTCAGTACTTC.

The chain has TRBV20-1 and TRBJ1-1; D unresolved. The germline V gene encodes CDR1 DFQATT and CDR2 SNEGSKA (reference sequence). The CDR3 runs to 12 residues. V was shortened by 6 bases and J by 5 bases, with 13 bases between the two germline ends. CDR3 amino acids: CSASKGQTEAFF. Written as DNA, the CDR3 is TGCAGTGCCTCGAAAGGGCAGACTGAAGCTTTCTTT.

This clonotype appeared many times. The chain combines TRBV20-1 with TRBJ1-1, with D unresolved. The CDR3 contains 12 residues. V was trimmed by 6 bases and J by 6 bases, leaving 14 bases between them. Germline CDR1 and CDR2: DFQATT and SNEGSKA (reference sequence). Here the CDR3 reads CSADGKAAEAFF. In DNA, the CDR3 is TGCAGTGCCGACGGGAAGGCGGCTGAAGCTTTCTTT.

This CDR3 reads CASDRGRGTEAFF. The CDR3 DNA reads TGTGCCTCCGACAGGGGGCGCGGGACTGAAGCTTTCTTT. V is TRBV30 and J is TRBJ1-1, with 10 bases aligning to TRBD1. This CDR3 comprises 13 residues. Germline V gene lookup returns CDR1 GTSNPN and CDR2 SVGIG (reference sequence). Trimming at V came to 7 bases and at J to 5 bases, leaving 7 bases not matched to a gene.

Ten or more counts support this clonotype. The genes are TRBV20-1 and TRBJ2-7, with D perhaps matching TRBD1 (6 bases). The CDR3 totals 11 residues. CDR1 is DFQATT and CDR2 is SNEGSKA in the germline V gene (reference sequence). V dropped 5 bases and J dropped 4 bases, with 9 bases sitting between them. CDR3 coding DNA: TGCAGTGCTCTTACAGGGTACGAGCAGTACTTC. Translated, it gives CSALTGYEQYF.

This clonotype is medium-sized (0.01 to 0.1%). The rearrangement uses TRBV5-1 and TRBJ1-4; TRBD1 might be the D (6 bases). CDR1 is SGHRS and CDR2 is YFSETQ in the germline V gene. The CDR3 loop spans 16 amino acids. Trimming shortened V by 2 bases and J by 8 bases, and 19 bases separated the two germline ends. CDR3 sequence: CASSLIPGANGEKLFF. The CDR3 bases are TGCGCCAGCAGCTTAATTCCAGGGGCGAATGGAGAAAAACTGTTTTTT.

This clonotype was recorded at least ten times. V is TRBV11-2 and J is TRBJ2-2; TRBD2 might be the D (6 bases). The V and J ends lost 6 bases and 5 bases respectively, with 13 bases between them. CDR1 SGHAT and CDR2 FQNNGV come from the germline V gene. The CDR3 is 14 residues long. The chain's CDR3 is CASRSPRGTGELFF. The CDR3 region has the DNA TGTGCCAGCAGATCCCCCCGGGGGACCGGGGAGCTGTTTTTT.

This clonotype was seen ten or more times. V is TRBV20-1 and J is TRBJ2-3; perhaps TRBD2 as D (6 bases). Trimming removed 3 bases at V and 1 base at J, with 11 bases between. The CDR3 consists of 14 residues. Per the germline V gene, CDR1 is DFQATT and CDR2 is SNEGSKA (reference sequence). The CDR3 loop reads CSASGGSGTDTQYF. CDR3 nucleotide sequence: TGCAGTGCTAGCGGGGGTAGCGGCACAGATACGCAGTATTTT.

This clonotype is categorized as medium-sized. V gene TRBV5-1 combines with J gene TRBJ1-1; D call uncertain. CDR3 length equals 14 residues. The V end lost 0 bases, the J end lost 0 bases, and 6 bases lay between the germline ends. Germline-derived CDR1 and CDR2 are SGHRS and YFSETQ. The CDR3 DNA is TGCGCCAGCAGCTTGGTCACAGTGAACACTGAAGCTTTCTTT. Translation gives CASSLVTVNTEAFF.

This clonotype was picked up many times. The chain is built from TRBV6-2 or TRBV6-3 and TRBJ2-7; weak D call: TRBD1 (5 bases). Germline V gene data show CDR1 as MNHEY and CDR2 as SVGEGT. The length of the CDR3 is 15 residues. Trimming shortened V by 0 bases and J by 1 base, and 10 bases separated the two germline ends. The DNA of the CDR3 is TGTGCCAGCAGTTACTCGGGGCAGGCGTCCTACGAGCAGTACTTC. Amino acid sequence: CASSYSGQASYEQYF.

Many counts were recorded for this clonotype. The chain has TRBV19 and TRBJ1-5; no clear D. The germline gives CDR1 LNHDA, CDR2 SQIVND (reference sequence). The CDR3 spans 13 residues. Trimming stripped 1 base from V and 6 bases from J, with 7 bases between. CDR3: CASSIVTGQPQHF. The DNA for the CDR3 is TGTGCCAGTAGTATAGTGACGGGTCAGCCCCAGCATTTT.

This clonotype has a handful of counts. Just one base apart from a much larger clone, this may be a read error. This chain uses TRBV12-3 or TRBV12-4 with TRBJ2-6, with D tentatively TRBD1 (6 bases). This CDR3 is built from 16 residues. The V and J ends lost 5 bases and 6 bases respectively, with 17 bases between them. The CDR3 is CASSLDRTAVANVLTF. The CDR3 nucleotides are TGTGCCAGCAGTCTCGACAGGACGGCTGTGGCCAACGTCCTGACTTTC.

This clonotype was detected ten times or more. This chain connects TRBV29-1 to TRBJ1-1; D may be TRBD1 (6 bases). Germline assignment: CDR1 SQVTM and CDR2 ANQGSEA. This CDR3 comprises 14 residues. The V end was cut by 5 bases, the J end by 6 bases, with 19 bases between. In nucleotides, the CDR3 is TGCAGCGTTTTTAGGGGGGACGGGATCGCTGAAGCTTTCTTT. Translation: CSVFRGDGIAEAFF.

This clonotype has ten or more counts. The chain carries TRBV5-1 and TRBJ2-1, with D perhaps being TRBD1 or TRBD2 (5 bases each). The CDR3 contains 13 residues. Germline CDR1 reads SGHRS; CDR2 reads YFSETQ. V lost 4 bases, J lost 5 bases, and 10 bases lay in between. The CDR3 loop is CASSGGPNNEQFF. The CDR3 DNA sequence: TGCGCCAGCAGCGGGGGACCTAACAATGAGCAGTTCTTC.

This clonotype was observed many times. This rearrangement joins TRBV6-1 to TRBJ1-2; no reliable D call. Germline-derived CDR1 and CDR2 are MNHNS and SASEGT. The CDR3 loop spans 14 amino acids. The V gene lost 3 bases and the J gene lost 2 bases, with 10 bases spanning the gap. DNA for the CDR3: TGTGCCAGCAGTGAGTCGGGAGCCAACTATGGCTACACCTTC. Protein product: CASSESGANYGYTF.

CDR3 amino acids: CNAPAGRASTDTQYF. The CDR3 DNA is TGCAATGCGCCCGCGGGACGGGCTAGCACAGATACGCAGTATTTT. The chain links TRBV20-1 to TRBJ2-3, with D possibly matching TRBD2 (6 bases). This CDR3 is built from 15 residues. Germline V gene lookup returns CDR1 DFQATT and CDR2 SNEGSKA (reference sequence).

This clonotype was seen at least ten times. The rearrangement uses TRBV12-3 or TRBV12-4 and TRBJ2-3, with D perhaps matching TRBD2 (5 bases). The germline V and J ends were trimmed by 5 bases and 4 bases, with 28 bases remaining between them. This CDR3 contains 19 residues. The DNA of the CDR3 is TGTGCCAGCAGTCCCGCGCCCGGGCGCGGGTTATTCGTTTCAGATACGCAGTATTTT. Its protein is CASSPAPGRGLFVSDTQYF.

The sample holds a few counts of this clonotype. V usage is TRBV30 and J usage is TRBJ1-1, with D possibly being TRBD1 (6 bases). The germline V and J ends were trimmed by 3 bases and 5 bases, with 22 bases remaining between them. Per the germline V gene, CDR1 is GTSNPN and CDR2 is SVGIG (reference sequence). CDR3 length equals 16 residues. CDR3 amino acids: CAWSPIDRYEETEAFF. In nucleotides, the CDR3 is TGTGCCTGGAGCCCTATAGACAGGTACGAAGAAACTGAAGCTTTCTTT. Using reference TRBV30 and TRBJ1-1 for the parts outside the CDR3, the full variable domain is SQTIHQWPATLVQPVGSPLSLECTVEGTSNPNLYWYRQAAGRGLQLLFYSVGIGQISSEVPQNLSASRPQDRQFILSSKKLLLSDSGFYLCAWSPIDRYEETEAFFGQGTRLTVV.

The sample holds many counts of this clonotype. The chain recombines TRBV2 with TRBJ2-1; 8 bases map to TRBD1. Germline-derived CDR1 and CDR2 are SNHLY and FYNNEI. CDR3 size: 15 residues. The J segment lost 2 bases and the V segment lost 4 bases, leaving 4 bases of the junction unmatched. CDR3: CASSAGGPPYNEQFF. In nucleotides, the CDR3 is TGTGCCAGCAGTGCAGGGGGCCCCCCCTACAATGAGCAGTTCTTC.

This clonotype has a count of ten or more. V and J are TRBV30 and TRBJ1-2; TRBD1 might be the D (6 bases). Germline V gene data show CDR1 as GTSNPN and CDR2 as SVGIG (reference sequence). The CDR3 has 15 residues. V was shortened by 0 bases and J by 4 bases, with 15 bases between the two germline ends. CDR3 nucleotide sequence: TGTGCCTGGAGTGTACGGCGCGGGGGCAGCTATGGCTACACCTTC. This codes for CAWSVRRGGSYGYTF. The full variable domain, rest sourced from reference TRBV30 and TRBJ1-2, is SQTIHQWPATLVQPVGSPLSLECTVEGTSNPNLYWYRQAAGRGLQLLFYSVGIGQISSEVPQNLSASRPQDRQFILSSKKLLLSDSGFYLCAWSVRRGGSYGYTFGSGTRLTVV.

Ten or more counts support this clonotype. The chain links TRBV7-8 to TRBJ1-1; weak D call: TRBD1 (5 bases). Germline V gene sequence: CDR1 SGHVS, CDR2 FQNEAQ. The CDR3 extends over 16 amino acids. The germline V and J ends were trimmed by 2 bases and 1 base, with 14 bases remaining between them. In DNA, the CDR3 is TGTGCCAGCAGCTTAATTTCAGGGTTTACGAACACTGAAGCTTTCTTT. Translating gives CASSLISGFTNTEAFF.

This clonotype was recorded at least ten times. This sequence joins TRBV27 and TRBJ2-3; TRBD2 aligns across 11 bases. V was clipped by 1 base and J by 0 bases; unmatched bases: 9. This CDR3 has 19 residues. From germline, CDR1 is MNHEY and CDR2 SMNVEV (reference sequence). The CDR3 bases are TGTGCCAGCAGTTTATATTTCGGTAGCGGGGGGGTTAGCACAGATACGCAGTATTTT. Amino acid sequence: CASSLYFGSGGVSTDTQYF.

Within the sample, this clonotype is medium-sized. V usage is TRBV20-1 and J usage is TRBJ2-5; 9 bases are a match to TRBD2. Germline values: CDR1 DFQATT, CDR2 SNEGSKA (reference sequence). The J segment lost 2 bases and the V segment lost 5 bases, leaving 6 bases of the junction unmatched. CDR3 length: 14 residues. This CDR3 reads CSAGPSGVQETQYF. The CDR3 DNA follows: TGCAGTGCTGGGCCTAGCGGGGTTCAAGAGACCCAGTACTTC.